This paragraph reports one TCR beta chain. The sample originates from a study of CD8 T cells in ankylosing spondylitis. The germline gives CDR1 SGHKS, CDR2 YYEKEE (reference sequence). With 0 bases removed from V and 4 bases from J, the gap between germline ends came to 11 bases. CDR3 length: 15 amino acids. Libraries for TCR beta were made by quantitative 5'-RACE with molecular barcodes. MiXCR, applied by TCRdb to the 5' RACE reads, yields one record per CDR3 protein. The sample shows 200,000 to 250,000 distinct CDR3 sequences, over 9.5% of them seen only once. V usage is TRBV5-5 and J usage is TRBJ2-1; D tentatively fits TRBD1 or TRBD2 (5 bases each). The sample was blood, either unsorted or a sorted T cell fraction (not recorded which). This TCR was recovered from a male donor with ankylosing spondylitis or in good health (not recorded which). The CDR3 loop reads CASSLVGEFYNEQFF. Here the CDR3 DNA reads TGTGCCAGCAGCTTGGTGGGGGAATTTTACAATGAGCAGTTCTTC.